The 25 T cell receptor beta chains reported below all come from one sample, sequenced in a study of CD8 T cells in Susac syndrome. Reverse transcription of about 0.45 to 1 ug RNA was carried out with random hexamers. TCRdb reprocessed the immunoSEQ multiplex PCR reads with MiXCR, giving one entry per CDR3 protein. The data contain fewer than 80,000 distinct CDR3 sequences, approximately 95% of them seen just once; the ten biggest clones take up roughly 0.24%. Sequencing input: CD8+ T cells from PBMCs. The receptors stem from a human donor in good health.

The chain combines TRBV25-1 with TRBJ2-2; D uncertain. Germline CDR1 reads MGHDK; CDR2 reads SYGVNS. Deletions cut 0 bases from V and 4 bases from J, with 9 bases between. CDR3 size: 15 residues. CDR3 region: CASSEYLGSTGELFF. CDR3 DNA sequence: TGTGCCAGCAGTGAATATCTGGGCAGCACCGGGGAGCTGTTTTTT.

This rearrangement joins TRBV4-1 to TRBJ2-3; D might be TRBD2 (5 bases). Germline CDR1 MGHRA, CDR2 YSYEKL. CDR3 size: 13 residues. Trimming took off 0 bases at V and 5 bases at J, with 6 bases between the two ends. The CDR3 loop is CASSQEAEDTQYF. For the CDR3, the DNA is TGCGCCAGCAGCCAAGAAGCGGAAGATACGCAGTATTTT.

The V call is TRBV25-1, the J call TRBJ1-2; D is possibly TRBD1 (5 bases). Germline V gene lookup returns CDR1 MGHDK and CDR2 SYGVNS. Trimming took 3 bases from V and 3 from J, leaving 14 bases between them. This CDR3 has 15 amino acids. CDR3 loop: CASSDPQGHDYGYTF. Here the CDR3 DNA reads TGTGCCAGCAGTGACCCCCAGGGTCACGACTATGGCTACACCTTC.

This chain connects TRBV4-3 to TRBJ2-2; D is tentatively TRBD1 or TRBD2 (6 bases each). Trimming removed 0 bases at V and 4 bases at J, with 12 bases between. CDR1 LGHNA and CDR2 YSLEER come from the germline V gene. This CDR3 is 16 amino acids long. CDR3 loop: CASSQEEGGLTGELFF. CDR3 nucleotide sequence: TGCGCCAGCAGCCAAGAGGAAGGGGGGCTCACCGGGGAGCTGTTTTTT.

The chain combines TRBV29-1 with TRBJ1-2; maybe TRBD1 (6 bases). The CDR3 extends over 15 amino acids. Germline V CDR1 and CDR2: SQVTM, ANQGSEA. The V end lost 2 bases, the J end lost 2 bases, and 15 bases lay between the germline ends. Written as DNA, the CDR3 is TGCAGCGTTGAATTTGGGGGGCACCTAAACTATGGCTACACCTTC. Translation: CSVEFGGHLNYGYTF.

The chain employs TRBV5-6 and TRBJ2-1; D remains unclear. Deletions cut 4 bases from V and 2 bases from J, with 13 bases between. CDR3 length equals 15 residues. Germline assignment: CDR1 SGHDT and CDR2 YYEEEE. CDR3 amino acids: CASSAGPPAYNEQFF. For the CDR3, the DNA is TGTGCCAGCAGCGCCGGGCCCCCGGCCTACAATGAGCAGTTCTTC.

This chain joins TRBV7-9 and TRBJ1-4, with a tentative D call TRBD1 (5 bases). Trimming shortened V by 1 base and J by 7 bases, and 13 bases separated the two germline ends. The CDR3 spans 15 residues. Germline V CDR1 and CDR2: SEHNR, FQNEAQ (reference sequence). CDR3 DNA: TGTGCCAGCAGCTTAGGAGGGGCGGCTGGTGAAAAACTGTTTTTT. This codes for CASSLGGAAGEKLFF. The full variable domain, with the rest looked up from reference TRBV7-9 and TRBJ1-4, is DTGVSQNPRHKITKRGQNVTFRCDPISEHNRLYWYRQTLGQGPEFLTYFQNEAQLEKSRLLSDRFSAERPKGSFSTLEIQRTEQGDSAMYLCASSLGGAAGEKLFFGSGTQLSVL.

V usage is TRBV6-4 and J usage is TRBJ2-2, with TRBD2 matching 15 bases. Per germline, CDR1 MRHNA and CDR2 SNTAGT. The CDR3 consists of 17 residues. J was trimmed by 4 bases and V by 5 bases; bases with no gene match: 5. CDR3 coding DNA: TGTGCCAGCAGTCGGGGACTAGCGGGGGGACGCACCGGGGAGCTGTTTTTT. Amino acid sequence: CASSRGLAGGRTGELFF.

The chain employs TRBV10-3 and TRBJ2-7; perhaps TRBD1 as D (5 bases). The CDR3 is made up of 14 amino acids. CDR1 ENHRY and CDR2 SYGVKD come from the germline V gene. The germline V and J ends were trimmed by 10 bases and 1 base, with 17 bases remaining between them. The CDR3 bases are TGTGCCAGCACGGACATCAAGCTTTCCTACGAGCAGTACGTC. Encoded protein: CASTDIKLSYEQYV.

The gene calls are TRBV4-2 and TRBJ1-6; a weak D match, TRBD1 (6 bases). Trimming took off 0 bases at V and 0 bases at J, with 12 bases between the two ends. Germline lookup yields CDR1 LGHNA and CDR2 YNFKEQ. The CDR3 extends over 18 amino acids. The CDR3 DNA reads as TGTGCCAGCAGCCAAGAACCGACAGGCAGCTCCTATAATTCACCCCTCCACTTT. Protein: CASSQEPTGSSYNSPLHF.

The chain joins TRBV9 to TRBJ1-1; D unclear. Germline V lookup: CDR1 SGDLS, CDR2 YYNGEE. Deletions cut 1 base from V and 0 bases from J, with 7 bases between. There are 14 residues in the CDR3. The CDR3 loop is CASSVNGLNTEAFF. The DNA for the CDR3 is TGTGCCAGCAGCGTAAACGGACTGAACACTGAAGCTTTCTTT.

The chain is built from TRBV29-1 and TRBJ2-1; 14 nucleotides line up with TRBD2. The CDR3 runs to 17 residues. After removal of 5 bases from V and 0 bases from J, the junction contained 6 bases not matched to a gene. Germline CDR1 and CDR2: SQVTM and ANQGSEA. In DNA form, the CDR3 reads TGCAGCGTTCCGGGACTAGCGGGGGAGAGCTCCTACAATGAGCAGTTCTTC. It specifies CSVPGLAGESSYNEQFF.

The genes are TRBV3-1 and TRBJ2-7; 8 bases line up with TRBD1. Germline values: CDR1 LGHDT, CDR2 YNNKEL (reference sequence). The CDR3 extends over 14 amino acids. After removal of 1 base from V and 1 base from J, the junction contained 0 bases not matched to a gene. The CDR3, as DNA: TGTGCCAGCAGCCAAGGGACAGGGTCCTACGAGCAGTACGTC. Translation: CASSQGTGSYEQYV.

The CDR3 nucleotides are TGTGCCACCTTGACTAGCATCCCCGGGGAGCTGTTTTTT. Translating it yields CATLTSIPGELFF. The chain has TRBV6-2 or TRBV6-3 and TRBJ2-2; 7 nucleotides match TRBD2. The V gene's germline CDR1 is MNHEY and CDR2 SVGEGT. This CDR3 is built from 13 residues. V lost 10 bases to trimming and J lost 6 bases; unmatched junction nucleotides: 8.

V is TRBV6-1 and J is TRBJ1-5, with 7 positions matching TRBD1. Germline V lookup: CDR1 MNHNS, CDR2 SASEGT. J lost 3 bases, V lost 6 bases, and 5 bases had no gene match. The CDR3 runs to 14 residues. This CDR3 is CASSAGQYNQPQHF. The DNA of the CDR3 is TGTGCCAGCAGCGCGGGACAGTACAATCAGCCCCAGCATTTT.

The V and J genes are TRBV5-1 and TRBJ2-1; D remains ambiguous. CDR1 and CDR2 from the germline V gene are SGHRS and YFSETQ. This CDR3 comprises 17 residues. V lost 2 bases and J 0 bases, leaving 15 bases between the germline ends. CDR3 amino acids: CASSFGPPLSSYNEQFF. As DNA, the CDR3 is TGCGCCAGCAGCTTTGGGCCCCCTCTTAGCTCCTACAATGAGCAGTTCTTC.

This sequence joins TRBV4-2 and TRBJ1-5; weak D call: TRBD1 (6 bases). The V gene's germline CDR1 is LGHNA and CDR2 YNFKEQ. The CDR3 runs 15 residues. Between the trimmed V and J ends, which lost 0 bases and 9 bases, there was a span of 15 bases. CDR3 loop: CASSQESGVLLPQHF. CDR3 sequence (DNA): TGTGCCAGCAGCCAAGAATCAGGGGTTCTGCTGCCCCAGCATTTT.

The J gene is TRBJ2-1, the V gene TRBV11-3; 8 bases line up with TRBD2. Germline assignment: CDR1 SGHNT and CDR2 YENEEA. V dropped 5 bases and J dropped 8; count of bases not matched to a gene: 11. The CDR3 is 15 residues long. CDR3: CASSTRTSSADEQFF. DNA for the CDR3: TGTGCCAGCAGCACTCGGACTAGCTCGGCGGATGAGCAGTTCTTC.

This clonotype was detected only once. The V gene is TRBV4-1, the J gene TRBJ2-7; 7 bases fit TRBD2. Germline-derived CDR1 and CDR2 are MGHRA and YSYEKL. V lost 4 bases to trimming and J lost 5 bases; unmatched junction nucleotides: 11. The CDR3 has 15 amino acids. For the CDR3, the DNA is TGCGCCAGCAGCCCGCTGGGAAGCGGGGTCAACGAGCAGTACTTC. Translating it yields CASSPLGSGVNEQYF.

This chain joins TRBV4-1 and TRBJ2-3, with 9 bases that match TRBD1. In germline, CDR1 is MGHRA, CDR2 YSYEKL. The length of the CDR3 is 15 residues. V was clipped by 10 bases and J by 4 bases; unmatched bases: 12. The CDR3 DNA reads TGCGCCACACAGTGGGGACAGGGCACCGCAGATACGCAGTATTTT. Translating gives CATQWGQGTADTQYF.

The V gene is TRBV20-1, the J gene TRBJ2-1; D tentatively fits TRBD1 or TRBD2 (6 bases each). Looked up from germline, CDR1 is DFQATT and CDR2 is SNEGSKA (reference sequence). This CDR3 has 18 residues. V gave up 5 bases and J gave up 0 bases, with 23 bases separating them. The CDR3: CSAGGAEGGMSSYNEQFF. The DNA for the CDR3 is TGCAGTGCTGGTGGGGCGGAGGGGGGAATGAGCTCCTACAATGAGCAGTTCTTC.

The chain employs TRBV29-1 and TRBJ2-7, with 9 nucleotides matching TRBD1. V trimming: 5 bases; J trimming: 4 bases; junction bases outside the gene matches: 6. Germline V CDR1 and CDR2: SQVTM, ANQGSEA. The CDR3 spans 13 residues. The CDR3 bases are TGCAGCGTTCGTTTAGGGACAGGGTACGAGCAGTACTTC. The encoded protein is CSVRLGTGYEQYF.

The chain uses TRBV27 and TRBJ2-4; unclear D gene. Per germline, CDR1 MNHEY and CDR2 SMNVEV (reference sequence). V was pared by 8 bases and J by 1 base, with 9 bases between. The CDR3 length is 13 residues. The CDR3 is CASSPAAKNIQYF. CDR3 nucleotide sequence: TGTGCCAGCTCTCCGGCGGCCAAAAACATTCAGTACTTC.

This chain links TRBV12-3 or TRBV12-4 with TRBJ2-5, with D maybe TRBD2 (6 bases). CDR3 size: 14 residues. Trimming removed 5 bases at V and 5 bases at J, with 15 bases between. In DNA form, the CDR3 reads TGTGCCAGCAGTCCCGGGTGGCGGGGCGAGACCCAGTACTTC. This encodes CASSPGWRGETQYF.

This chain uses TRBV7-9 with TRBJ1-6; no clear D gene. Trimming took 8 bases from V and 7 from J, leaving 15 bases between them. Per germline, CDR1 SEHNR and CDR2 FQNEAQ (reference sequence). This CDR3 contains 14 residues. CDR3 in amino acids: CASRKDTINSPLHF. CDR3 coding DNA: TGTGCCAGCCGAAAAGACACGATCAATTCACCCCTCCACTTT.